Many counts were recorded for the clone carrying this TCR beta chain. Its antigen is unknown. The record originates from a study of regulatory T cells in long-lasting Graves disease. Notes on the study in general: Persistent patients had a count of shared public clonotypes (2,741) that exceeded that of new patients (approximately 1,000). Lower TCR diversity was seen in persistent Graves' patients than in newly diagnosed ones.

Documented time point: newly diagnosed GD, antithyroid drugs for less than 3 months. Extracted PBMC RNA gave rise to the TCR library. V lost 5 bases and J lost 9; bases outside the gene matches: 12. The germline gives CDR1 MDHEN, CDR2 SYDVKM. The CDR3 sequence is 15 residues long. Arm-PCR of CDR3 regions and iRepertoire HTBI primers were the basis on which TCR beta libraries were built. A single record per CDR3 protein comes from TCRdb applying MiXCR to the multiplex PCR reads. This sample has about 420,000 distinct CDR3 sequences; roughly 15% occur once, and the top ten carry 20% to 25%. The same data also contributed to another study, on T cells in Graves' hyperthyroidism and ophthalmopathy. That paper states: Most thyroid clonotypes that were expanded above 0.001 also turned up in blood.

The sample in question was peripheral blood mononuclear cells (PBMCs), obtained at new diagnosis, from a patient treated with antithyroid drugs. The receptor comes from a woman aged 18-29 years with Graves disease. The chain carries TRBV28 and TRBJ2-1; 8 nucleotides match TRBD1. As DNA, the CDR3 is TGTGCCAGCAGTCCCGGGACAGGTCAAGGGGGTGAGCAGTTCTTC. Translated, it gives CASSPGTGQGGEQFF.